This TCR beta chain came from a study of blood T cell repertoires in COVID-19. Study background: Samples representing acute and convalescent COVID-19 were sourced from the United States, Italy and Spain. The analysed material was cDNA or gDNA that came from T cells, B-cell-depleted T cells, or PBMCs.

Germline assignment: CDR1 MDHEN and CDR2 SYDVKM. With 6 bases clipped from V and 0 bases from J, the junction kept 15 bases outside the gene matches. This CDR3 contains 18 residues. Authors' analysis steps: Estimated nucleated cell counts came from reference gene primer amplification. Clones were sequenced by immunoSEQ multiplex PCR, and TCRdb holds only the in-frame ones, with some missing. V and J calls and clone size are copied from that table; D and trimming were computed from the DNA. Among 74,000 or so clones, 85% to 90% were seen once, and the ten largest hold approximately 2.9%. The V and J genes are TRBV28 and TRBJ1-1; 8 bases fit TRBD1. The receptor comes from a man aged 45 to 65 with acute or convalescent COVID-19. The sequencing sample was made of peripheral blood. CDR3: CASSLGGRGRLMNTEAFF. The CDR3, as DNA: TGTGCCAGCAGCCTCGGGGGCAGGGGGCGCTTAATGAACACTGAAGCTTTCTTT.